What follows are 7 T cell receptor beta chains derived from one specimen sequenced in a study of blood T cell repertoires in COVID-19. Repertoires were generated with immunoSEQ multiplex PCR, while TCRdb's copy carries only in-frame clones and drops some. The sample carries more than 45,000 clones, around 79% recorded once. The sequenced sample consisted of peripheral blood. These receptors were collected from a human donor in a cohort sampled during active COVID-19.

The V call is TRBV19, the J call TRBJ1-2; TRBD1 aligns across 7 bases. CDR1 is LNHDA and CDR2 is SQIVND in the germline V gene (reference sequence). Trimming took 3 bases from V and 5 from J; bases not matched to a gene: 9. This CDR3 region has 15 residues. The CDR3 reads CASSMSRGQLYGYTF. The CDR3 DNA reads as TGTGCCAGTAGTATGAGTAGGGGACAGTTGTATGGCTACACCTTC. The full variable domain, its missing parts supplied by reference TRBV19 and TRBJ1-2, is DGGITQSPKYLFRKEGQNVTLSCEQNLNHDAMYWYRQDPGQGLRLIYYSQIVNDFQKGDIAEGYSVSREKKESFPLTVTSAQKNPTAFYLCASSMSRGQLYGYTFGSGTRLTVV.

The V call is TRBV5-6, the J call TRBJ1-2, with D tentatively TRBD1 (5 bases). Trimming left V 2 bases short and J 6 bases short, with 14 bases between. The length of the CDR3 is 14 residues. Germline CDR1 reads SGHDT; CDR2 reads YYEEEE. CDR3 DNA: TGTGCCAGCAGCTTCCCGGACACATTCAATGGCTACACCTTC. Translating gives CASSFPDTFNGYTF.

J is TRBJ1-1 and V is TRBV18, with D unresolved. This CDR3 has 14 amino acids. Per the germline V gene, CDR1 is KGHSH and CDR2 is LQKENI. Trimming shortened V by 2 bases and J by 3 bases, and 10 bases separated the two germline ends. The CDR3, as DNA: TGTGCCAGCTCACCAAGTTGGCGGGACACTGAAGCTTTCTTT. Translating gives CASSPSWRDTEAFF. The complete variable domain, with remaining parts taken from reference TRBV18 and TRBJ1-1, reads NAGVMQNPRHLVRRRGQEARLRCSPMKGHSHVYWYRQLPEEGLKFMVYLQKENIIDESGMPKERFSAEFPKEGPSILRIQQVVRGDSAAYFCASSPSWRDTEAFFGQGTRLTVV.

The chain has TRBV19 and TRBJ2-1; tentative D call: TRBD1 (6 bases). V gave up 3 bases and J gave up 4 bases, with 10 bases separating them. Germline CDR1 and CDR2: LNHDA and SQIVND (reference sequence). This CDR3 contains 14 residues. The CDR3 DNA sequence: TGTGCCAGTAGTATCGGGACATTTTACAATGAGCAGTTCTTC. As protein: CASSIGTFYNEQFF.

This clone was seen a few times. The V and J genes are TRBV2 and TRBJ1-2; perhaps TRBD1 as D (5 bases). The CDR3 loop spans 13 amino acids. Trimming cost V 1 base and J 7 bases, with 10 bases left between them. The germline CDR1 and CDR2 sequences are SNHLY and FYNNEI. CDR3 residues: CASSEDRGLGYTF. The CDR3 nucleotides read TGTGCCAGCAGTGAAGATCGGGGACTTGGCTACACCTTC.

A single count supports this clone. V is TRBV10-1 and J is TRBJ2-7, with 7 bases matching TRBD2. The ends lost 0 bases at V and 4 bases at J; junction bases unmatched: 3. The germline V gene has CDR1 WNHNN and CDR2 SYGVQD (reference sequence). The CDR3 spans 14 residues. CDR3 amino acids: CASSESGSGYEQYF. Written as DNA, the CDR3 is TGCGCCAGCAGTGAGTCGGGTAGCGGGTACGAGCAGTACTTC.

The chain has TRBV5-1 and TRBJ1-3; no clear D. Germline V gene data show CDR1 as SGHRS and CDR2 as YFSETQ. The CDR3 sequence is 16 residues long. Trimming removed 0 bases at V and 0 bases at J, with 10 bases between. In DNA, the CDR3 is TGCGCCAGCAGCTTGGACGTCACGAGCTCTGGAAACACCATATATTTT. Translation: CASSLDVTSSGNTIYF.